Given below is one TCR beta chain in context. V was clipped by 4 bases and J by 5 bases; unmatched bases: 8. Per the germline V gene, CDR1 is SGHNT and CDR2 is YYREEE (reference sequence). The CDR3 has 14 amino acids. Amplified TCR beta CDR3 regions derived from RNA transcripts. The HTBI set primed first-round TCR CDR3 RT-PCR. Each CDR3 protein gets one entry after TCRdb re-called the multiplex PCR reads with MiXCR. The repertoire consists of about half a million distinct CDR3 sequences, with roughly 16% occurring once and the leading ten covering 25% to 30%. The data originate from a study of T cells in Graves' hyperthyroidism and ophthalmopathy. Looking at the study overall: The initial diagnosis was the point when peripheral blood was collected, ahead of any treatment.

A NOSPECS grade of at least 4, a Clinical Activity Score of at least 3 and duration under 3 months were recorded in ophthalmopathy patients. The sequence was collected from a woman in her 30s with Graves' ophthalmopathy. The chain has TRBV5-4 and TRBJ2-5, with 7 bases that match TRBD2. Material: blood. Here the CDR3 reads CASSPILAKETQYF. The CDR3 nucleotides are TGTGCCAGCAGCCCCATACTAGCGAAGGAGACCCAGTACTTC.